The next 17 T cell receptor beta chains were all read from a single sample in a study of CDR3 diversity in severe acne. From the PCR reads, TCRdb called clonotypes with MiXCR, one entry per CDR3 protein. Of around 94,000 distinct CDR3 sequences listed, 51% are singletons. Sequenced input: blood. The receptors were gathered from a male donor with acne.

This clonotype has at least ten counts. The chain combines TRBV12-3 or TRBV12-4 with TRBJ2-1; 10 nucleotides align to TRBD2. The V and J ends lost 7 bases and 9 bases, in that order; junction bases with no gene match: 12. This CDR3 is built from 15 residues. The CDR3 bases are TGTGCCAGCATCGATCCCAGCGGGGGGGGTGGTGAGCAGTTCTTC. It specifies CASIDPSGGGGEQFF.

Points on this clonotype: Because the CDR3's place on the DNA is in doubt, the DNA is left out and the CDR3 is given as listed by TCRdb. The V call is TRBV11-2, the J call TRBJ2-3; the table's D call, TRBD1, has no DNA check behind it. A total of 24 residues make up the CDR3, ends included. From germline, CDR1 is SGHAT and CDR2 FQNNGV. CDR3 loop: CASSLDTYRVGEQFFGPGTDTQYF.

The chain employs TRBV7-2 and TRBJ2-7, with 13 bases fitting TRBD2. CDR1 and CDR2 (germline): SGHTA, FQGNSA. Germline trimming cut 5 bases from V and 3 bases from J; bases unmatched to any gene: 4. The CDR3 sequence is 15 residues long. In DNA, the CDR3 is TGTGCCAGCAGCGAACTAGCGGGAGGGAACTACGAGCAGTACTTC. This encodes CASSELAGGNYEQYF.

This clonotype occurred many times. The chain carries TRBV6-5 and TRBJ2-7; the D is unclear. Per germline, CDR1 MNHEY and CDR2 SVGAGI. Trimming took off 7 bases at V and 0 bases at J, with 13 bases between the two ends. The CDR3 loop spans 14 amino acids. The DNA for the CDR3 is TGTGCCAGCAAGCCGTGGCGGATCTCCTACGAGCAGTACTTC. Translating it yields CASKPWRISYEQYF.

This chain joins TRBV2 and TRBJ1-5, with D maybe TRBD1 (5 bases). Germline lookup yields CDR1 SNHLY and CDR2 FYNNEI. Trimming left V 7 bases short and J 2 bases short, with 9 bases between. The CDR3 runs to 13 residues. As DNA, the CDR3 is TGTGCCAGCATAGGAGGGGGCAATCAGCCCCAGCATTTT. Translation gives CASIGGGNQPQHF.

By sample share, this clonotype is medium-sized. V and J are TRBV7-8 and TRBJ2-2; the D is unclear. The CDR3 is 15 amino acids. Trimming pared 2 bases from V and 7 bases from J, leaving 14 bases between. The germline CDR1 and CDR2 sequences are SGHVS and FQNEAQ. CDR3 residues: CASSLRRRGHGELFF. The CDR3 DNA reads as TGTGCCAGCAGCTTACGCAGGAGAGGTCACGGGGAGCTGTTTTTT.

The CDR3 loop is CSADQGNYGYTF. CDR3 nucleotide sequence: TGCAGCGCCGACCAGGGGAACTATGGCTACACCTTC. J is TRBJ1-2 and V is TRBV29-1; D may be TRBD1 (6 bases). The CDR3 covers 12 residues. Germline V gene lookup returns CDR1 SQVTM and CDR2 ANQGSEA. V was pared by 7 bases and J by 2 bases, with 11 bases between.

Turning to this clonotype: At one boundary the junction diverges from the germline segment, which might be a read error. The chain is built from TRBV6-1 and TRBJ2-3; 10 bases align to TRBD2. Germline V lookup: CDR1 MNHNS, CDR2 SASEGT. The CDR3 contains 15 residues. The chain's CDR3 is CASGEESGGADTQYF. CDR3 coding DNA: TGTGCCAGCGGTGAAGAAAGCGGGGGGGCAGATACGCAGTATTTT.

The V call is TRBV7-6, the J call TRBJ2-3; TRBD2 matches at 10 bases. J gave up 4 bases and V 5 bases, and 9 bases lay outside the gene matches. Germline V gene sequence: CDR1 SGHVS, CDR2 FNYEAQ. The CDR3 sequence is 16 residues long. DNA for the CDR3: TGTGCCAGCAGCACCGGAGCGGGAGGGCCCCCAGATACGCAGTATTTT. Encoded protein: CASSTGAGGPPDTQYF. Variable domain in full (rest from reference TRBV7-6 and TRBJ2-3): GAGVSQSPRYKVTKRGQDVALRCDPISGHVSLYWYRQALGQGPEFLTYFNYEAQQDKSGLPNDRFSAERPEGSISTLTIQRTEQRDSAMYRCASSTGAGGPPDTQYFGPGTRLTVL.

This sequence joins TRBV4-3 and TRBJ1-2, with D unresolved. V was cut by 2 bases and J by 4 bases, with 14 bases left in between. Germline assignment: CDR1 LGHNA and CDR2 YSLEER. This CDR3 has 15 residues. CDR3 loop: CASSQNRSAIYGYTF. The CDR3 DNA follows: TGCGCCAGCAGCCAAAATCGCTCAGCCATCTATGGCTACACCTTC.

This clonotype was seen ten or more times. The CDR3 DNA reads as TGTGCCAGCAGCTTGGCGAGGGGCAATTCACCCCTCCACTTT. Amino acid sequence: CASSLARGNSPLHF. The gene calls are TRBV5-5 and TRBJ1-6; D possibly corresponds to TRBD1 (5 bases). The germline CDR1 and CDR2 sequences are SGHKS and YYEKEE (reference sequence). The CDR3 totals 14 residues. The V end was cut by 0 bases, the J end by 7 bases, with 8 bases between.

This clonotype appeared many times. This CDR3 is CASSRDRAQETQYF. CDR3 in DNA: TGTGCCAGCAGTAGGGACAGGGCGCAAGAGACCCAGTACTTC. The chain joins TRBV2 to TRBJ2-5, with 9 bases identical to TRBD1. The CDR3 sequence is 14 residues long. The V gene's germline CDR1 is SNHLY and CDR2 FYNNEI. The J segment lost 2 bases and the V segment lost 5 bases, leaving 3 bases of the junction unmatched.

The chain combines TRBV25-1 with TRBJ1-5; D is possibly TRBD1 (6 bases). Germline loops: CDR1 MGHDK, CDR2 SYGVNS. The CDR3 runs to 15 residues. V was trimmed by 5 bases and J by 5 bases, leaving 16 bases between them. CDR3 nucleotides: TGTGCCAGCAGTATAGGGACATTTGTTGATCAGCCCCAGCATTTT. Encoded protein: CASSIGTFVDQPQHF.

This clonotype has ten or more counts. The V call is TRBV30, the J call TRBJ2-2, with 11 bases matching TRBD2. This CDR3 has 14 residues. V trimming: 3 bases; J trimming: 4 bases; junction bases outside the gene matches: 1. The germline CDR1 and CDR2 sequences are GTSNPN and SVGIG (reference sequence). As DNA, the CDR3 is TGTGCCTGGAGGCTAGCGGGAGGCACCGGGGAGCTGTTTTTT. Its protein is CAWRLAGGTGELFF.

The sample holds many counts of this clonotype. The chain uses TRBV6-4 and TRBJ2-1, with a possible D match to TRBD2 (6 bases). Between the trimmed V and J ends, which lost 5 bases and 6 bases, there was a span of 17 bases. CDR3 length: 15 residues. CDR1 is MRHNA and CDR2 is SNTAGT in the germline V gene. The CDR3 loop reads CASSPFPGASNEQFF. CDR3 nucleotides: TGTGCCAGCAGTCCTTTCCCGGGAGCTAGCAATGAGCAGTTCTTC.

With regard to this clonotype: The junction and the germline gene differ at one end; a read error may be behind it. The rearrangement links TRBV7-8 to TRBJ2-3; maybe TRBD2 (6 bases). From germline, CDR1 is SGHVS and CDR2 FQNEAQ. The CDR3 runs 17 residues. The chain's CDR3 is CASSLGRGYGSGDAQYF. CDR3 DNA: TGTGCCAGCAGCTTAGGGAGGGGTTACGGGAGCGGAGATGCGCAGTATTTT.

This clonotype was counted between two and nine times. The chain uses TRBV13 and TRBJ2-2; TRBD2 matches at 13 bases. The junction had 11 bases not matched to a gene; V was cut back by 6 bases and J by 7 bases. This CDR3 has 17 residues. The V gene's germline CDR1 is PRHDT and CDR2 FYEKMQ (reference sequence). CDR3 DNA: TGTGCCAGCAGACCCCCCGGACTAGCGGGAGTTGGCGGGGAGCTGTTTTTT. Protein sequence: CASRPPGLAGVGGELFF.